Reported below is one T cell receptor beta chain. Its antigen remains unidentified. The input lacks base qualities; no much larger clone sits a single base away. The sample is drawn from a study of blood T cell repertoires in COVID-19 (dated by TCRdb to the early 2020s). For the study in its entirety: Samples from collaborators originated in the United States, Italy and Spain and spanned both the acute and convalescent phases of COVID-19. The material from the prospective study consisted of cDNA or gDNA derived from T cells, B-cell-depleted T cells, or PBMCs. Subjects who had been exposed to COVID-19, were actively infected with it, or had recovered from it provided the deeply sampled blood TCRbeta repertoires that made up the dataset. The repertoires were released in a freely available public database intended as a resource for research on the immune response to SARS-CoV-2. The samples were drawn from the first 160 participants of the ongoing ImmuneRACE study and from 1,254 subjects provided by 6 global collaborators. A de-identified subject ID, COVID-19 status, age in years and sex were almost always included in the sample metadata. HLA class I and class II types, where available, came from metadata supplied by the sample provider rather than from assay-based typing. The full study reports these points: How much clinical and demographic metadata was included differed by source and by participant, and the metadata was provided uncurated.

TCRbeta CDR3 regions were amplified from genomic DNA using the immunoSEQ Assay, a bias-controlled multiplex PCR. The authors' analysis ran thus. The number of nucleated cells in each sample was estimated by amplification of reference gene primers within the assay. To quantify the absolute abundance of each unique TCRbeta CDR3 rearrangement, sequence reads were collapsed and filtered. For each sample, productive Simpson clonality was calculated by taking the square root of Simpson's diversity index across productive rearrangements. TCRdb's version of the immuneACCESS table is confined to in-frame rearrangements and falls short of the full clone set. An unresolved V gene accounts for under half of the shortfall where checked; the remainder is of unknown origin. V and J calls and clone size come straight from that table; D and trimming were deduced from the DNA. This sample holds some 69,000 clones; around three quarters were observed only once. 16% of the sample lies in the top ten.

Whole blood was collected in K2EDTA tubes by collaborating institutions according to the institutions' own protocols. For TCRbeta analysis, collaborators shipped samples in one of three forms: frozen whole blood, isolated PBMCs, or DNA extracted from either of those sample types. Specimen: peripheral blood. This TCR derives from a man aged 55 to 70 with acute or convalescent COVID-19.

The CDR3 loop reads CSVDEQGFYDGYTF. Read as DNA, the sequence is TGCAGCGTTGACGAACAGGGGTTCTATGATGGCTACACCTTC. The receptor chain draws on TRBV29-1 and TRBJ1-2; 7 central nucleotides agree with TRBD1. From the cysteine up to the phenylalanine, the CDR3 has a length of 14 residues. Of all the DNA, just the CDR3 is kept, 42 bases in frame from base 1. Sequences SQVTM (CDR1) and ANQGSEA (CDR2) are obtained from the germline V gene. V has 3 bases trimmed and J has 6 bases trimmed; junction bases matching no gene number 10.